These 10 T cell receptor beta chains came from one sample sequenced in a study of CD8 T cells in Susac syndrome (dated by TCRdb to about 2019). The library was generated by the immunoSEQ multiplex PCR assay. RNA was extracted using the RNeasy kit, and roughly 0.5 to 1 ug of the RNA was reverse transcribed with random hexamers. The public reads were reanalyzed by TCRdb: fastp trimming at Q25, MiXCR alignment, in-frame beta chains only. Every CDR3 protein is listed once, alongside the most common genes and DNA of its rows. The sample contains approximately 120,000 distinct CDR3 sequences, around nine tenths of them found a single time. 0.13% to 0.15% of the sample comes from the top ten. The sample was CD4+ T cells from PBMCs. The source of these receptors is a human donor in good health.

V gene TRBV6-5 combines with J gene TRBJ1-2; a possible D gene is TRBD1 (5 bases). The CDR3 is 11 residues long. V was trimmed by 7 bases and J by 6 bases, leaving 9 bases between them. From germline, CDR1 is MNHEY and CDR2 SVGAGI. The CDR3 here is CASTGMDGYTF. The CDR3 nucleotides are TGTGCCAGCACAGGGATGGATGGCTACACCTTC.

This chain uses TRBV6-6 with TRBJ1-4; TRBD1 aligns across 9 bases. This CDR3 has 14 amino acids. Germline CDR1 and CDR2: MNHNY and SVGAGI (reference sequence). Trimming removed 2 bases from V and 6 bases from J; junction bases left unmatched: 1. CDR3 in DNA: TGTGCCAGCAGTTACACAGGGGGCGATGAAAAACTGTTTTTT. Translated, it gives CASSYTGGDEKLFF.

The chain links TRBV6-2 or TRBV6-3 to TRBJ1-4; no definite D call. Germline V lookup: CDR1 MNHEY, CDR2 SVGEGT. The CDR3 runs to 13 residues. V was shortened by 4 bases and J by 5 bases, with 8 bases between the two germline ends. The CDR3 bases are TGTGCCAGCAGTTTTGGACGGAATGAAAAACTGTTTTTT. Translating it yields CASSFGRNEKLFF.

Here the CDR3 DNA reads TGTGCCAGCAGCCAAATGACGAACAGGGGGCTAAAGCAGCCCCAGCATTTT. This encodes CASSQMTNRGLKQPQHF. The gene calls are TRBV12-3 or TRBV12-4 and TRBJ1-5; 9 positions match TRBD1. The V and J ends lost 6 bases and 7 bases, in that order; junction bases with no gene match: 16. CDR3 length: 17 amino acids.

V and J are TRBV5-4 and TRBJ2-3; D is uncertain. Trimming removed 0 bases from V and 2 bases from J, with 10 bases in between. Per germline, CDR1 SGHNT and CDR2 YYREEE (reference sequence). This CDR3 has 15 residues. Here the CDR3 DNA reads TGTGCCAGCAGCTTGGAGTTGGATACCACAGATACGCAGTATTTT. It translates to CASSLELDTTDTQYF.

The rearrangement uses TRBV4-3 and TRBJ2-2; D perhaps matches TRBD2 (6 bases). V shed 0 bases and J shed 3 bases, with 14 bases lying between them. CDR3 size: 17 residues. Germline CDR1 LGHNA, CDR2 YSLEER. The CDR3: CASSQDFAGRYTGELFF. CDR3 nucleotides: TGCGCCAGCAGCCAAGATTTTGCAGGGAGGTACACCGGGGAGCTGTTTTTT.

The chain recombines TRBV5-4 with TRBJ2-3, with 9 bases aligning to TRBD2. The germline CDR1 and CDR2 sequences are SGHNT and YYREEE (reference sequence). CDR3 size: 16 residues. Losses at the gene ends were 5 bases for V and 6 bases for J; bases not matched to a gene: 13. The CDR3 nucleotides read TGTGCCAGCAGACTTTATGCCCTAGCGGGAAGTGATACGCAGTATTTT. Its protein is CASRLYALAGSDTQYF.

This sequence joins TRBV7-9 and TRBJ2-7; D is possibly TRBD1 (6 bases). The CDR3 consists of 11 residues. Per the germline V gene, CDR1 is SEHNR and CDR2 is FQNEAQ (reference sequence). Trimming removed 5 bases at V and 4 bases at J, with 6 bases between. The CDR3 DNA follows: TGTGCCAGCAGCACAGGGTACGAGCAGTACTTC. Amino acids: CASSTGYEQYF.

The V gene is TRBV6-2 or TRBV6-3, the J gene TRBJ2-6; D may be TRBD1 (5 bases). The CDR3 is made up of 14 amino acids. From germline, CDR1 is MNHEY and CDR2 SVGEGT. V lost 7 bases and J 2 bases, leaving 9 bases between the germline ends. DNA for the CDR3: TGTGCCAGCACGGCAGGGACTGGGGCCAACGTCCTGACTTTC. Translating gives CASTAGTGANVLTF.

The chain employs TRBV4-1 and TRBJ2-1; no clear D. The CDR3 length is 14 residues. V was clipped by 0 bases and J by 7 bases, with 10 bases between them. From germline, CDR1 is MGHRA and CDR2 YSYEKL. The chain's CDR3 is CASSQDPRSNEQFF. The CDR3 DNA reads TGCGCCAGCAGCCAAGATCCCAGGTCGAATGAGCAGTTCTTC.